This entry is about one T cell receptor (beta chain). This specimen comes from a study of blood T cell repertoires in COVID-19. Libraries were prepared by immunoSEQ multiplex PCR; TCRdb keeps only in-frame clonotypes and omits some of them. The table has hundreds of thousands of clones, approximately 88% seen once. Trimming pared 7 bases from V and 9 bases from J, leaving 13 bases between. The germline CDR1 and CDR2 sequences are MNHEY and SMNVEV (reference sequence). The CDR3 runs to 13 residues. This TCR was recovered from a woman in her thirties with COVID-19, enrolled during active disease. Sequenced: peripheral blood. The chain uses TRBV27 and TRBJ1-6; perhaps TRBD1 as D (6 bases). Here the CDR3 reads CASTQGTGSPLHF. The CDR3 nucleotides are TGTGCCAGCACCCAGGGGACGGGTTCACCCCTCCACTTT.